The 27 T cell receptor beta chains presented below share a single source sample, sequenced in a study of T cells after yellow fever vaccination. TCRdb reprocessed the 5' RACE reads via MiXCR and lists one record per CDR3 protein. This sample carries about 350,000 distinct CDR3 sequences, under 14% of them seen once, and the ten largest clones take 18%. Here the sequenced sample was PBMCs, taken on the day of the first yellow fever vaccination. All receptors derive from a young man who received the YFV17D yellow fever vaccine.

This clonotype has just a few counts. This chain joins TRBV5-4 and TRBJ1-1, with 7 bases matching TRBD1. The germline gives CDR1 SGHNT, CDR2 YYREEE (reference sequence). This CDR3 has 15 amino acids. V shed 1 base and J 8 bases; nucleotides not matched to a gene: 11. CDR3 sequence: CASSLSWTGPREAFF. The DNA for the CDR3 is TGTGCCAGCAGCTTGTCTTGGACAGGTCCTAGAGAAGCTTTCTTT.

The gene calls are TRBV7-3 and TRBJ2-3, with 8 bases aligning to TRBD2. This CDR3 has 16 amino acids. Germline V gene lookup returns CDR1 SGHTA and CDR2 FQGTGA. With V trimmed by 5 bases and J by 2 bases, 9 bases remained unmatched. This chain's CDR3 is CASSPQSGGNTDTQYF. DNA for the CDR3: TGTGCCAGCAGCCCCCAAAGCGGGGGCAACACAGATACGCAGTATTTT.

This clonotype was picked up a small number of times. This chain links TRBV19 with TRBJ1-1; 7 bases are shared with TRBD1. Trimming took 1 base from V and 3 from J; bases not matched to a gene: 5. Germline CDR1 reads LNHDA; CDR2 reads SQIVND (reference sequence). This CDR3 spans 15 amino acids. The CDR3 is CASSIARDRDTEAFF. CDR3 DNA sequence: TGTGCCAGTAGTATAGCCCGAGACAGGGACACTGAAGCTTTCTTT. The whole variable domain, filled in from reference TRBV19 and TRBJ1-1, reads DGGITQSPKYLFRKEGQNVTLSCEQNLNHDAMYWYRQDPGQGLRLIYYSQIVNDFQKGDIAEGYSVSREKKESFPLTVTSAQKNPTAFYLCASSIARDRDTEAFFGQGTRLTVV.

This clonotype was found a few times. CDR3 nucleotides: TGCGCCAGCAGCCAAGGAGTGGCAGATACGCAGTATTTT. Translation: CASSQGVADTQYF. The V gene is TRBV4-1, the J gene TRBJ2-3; no clear D. The CDR3 consists of 13 residues. Germline values: CDR1 MGHRA, CDR2 YSYEKL. V was shortened by 1 base and J by 4 bases, with 6 bases between the two germline ends.

The CDR3 nucleotides read TGTGCCATCAGCCGCGGGGGGGCTCTCGGGACCCAGTACTTC. It translates to CAISRGGALGTQYF. The J gene is TRBJ2-5, the V gene TRBV10-3, with 9 bases fitting TRBD2. V was clipped by 6 bases and J by 7 bases; unmatched bases: 9. This CDR3 region has 14 residues. Germline CDR1 and CDR2: ENHRY and SYGVKD.

This clonotype was observed a few times. The V gene is TRBV7-2, the J gene TRBJ2-7, with 7 bases that match TRBD2. Germline V gene data show CDR1 as SGHTA and CDR2 as FQGNSA. The CDR3 is 13 residues long. V shed 4 bases, J shed 2 bases, and the junction held 2 bases outside the gene matches. CDR3 region: CASSYRGAYEQYF. CDR3 nucleotides: TGTGCCAGCAGCTACCGGGGGGCCTACGAGCAGTACTTC.

CDR3 sequence: CAWSVEEWAPLHF. The CDR3 nucleotides are TGTGCCTGGAGTGTAGAGGAGTGGGCACCCCTCCACTTT. This sequence joins TRBV30 and TRBJ1-6, with D unclear. Trimming removed 0 bases from V and 11 bases from J, with 11 bases in between. Germline V lookup: CDR1 GTSNPN, CDR2 SVGIG (reference sequence). The length of the CDR3 is 13 residues.

Notes on this clonotype: A much larger clone is a single base away; this may be a read error. The genes are TRBV7-3 and TRBJ2-6; no firm D call. CDR3 length: 16 amino acids. CDR1 is SGHTA and CDR2 is FQGTGA in the germline V gene. V was cut by 1 base and J by 6 bases, with 13 bases left in between. The CDR3 DNA sequence: TGTGCCAGCAGCTTAAATATGGTTACTGAGGCCAACGTCCTGACTTTC. Translating gives CASSLNMVTEANVLTF. The full variable domain, in which reference TRBV7-3 and TRBJ2-6 provide the parts outside the CDR3, is GAGVSQTPSNKVTEKGKYVELRCDPISGHTALYWYRQSLGQGPEFLIYFQGTGAADDSGLPNDRFFAVRPEGSVSTLKIQRTERGDSAVYLCASSLNMVTEANVLTFGAGSRLTVL.

The CDR3 spells CASSHRGAEEETQYF. Here the CDR3 DNA reads TGTGCCAGCAGCCACCGGGGGGCCGAAGAAGAGACCCAGTACTTC. J is TRBJ2-5 and V is TRBV7-9, with D possibly TRBD2 on 7 matching bases. The CDR3 covers 15 residues. V was clipped by 5 bases and J by 3 bases, with 16 bases between them. Germline V lookup: CDR1 SEHNR, CDR2 FQNEAQ (reference sequence).

This clonotype appeared a few times. The chain couples TRBV20-1 to TRBJ2-2; D tentatively reads TRBD1 or TRBD2 (5 bases each). The CDR3 runs to 14 residues. The V gene's germline CDR1 is DFQATT and CDR2 SNEGSKA (reference sequence). The V gene lost 3 bases and the J gene lost 4 bases, with 12 bases spanning the gap. The CDR3 DNA reads as TGCAGTGCTAGGGACCTTGGGGGCACCGGGGAGCTGTTTTTT. It encodes CSARDLGGTGELFF.

This clonotype has more than one count but fewer than ten. The chain employs TRBV12-3 or TRBV12-4 and TRBJ1-4, with D unresolved. The V end was cut by 1 base, the J end by 8 bases, with 11 bases between. The CDR3 consists of 14 residues. DNA for the CDR3: TGTGCCAGCAGTTTAGTGGGTCGTGGAGAAAAACTGTTTTTT. Its protein product is CASSLVGRGEKLFF.

The chain uses TRBV20-1 and TRBJ1-1; 9 bases agree with TRBD1. CDR1 and CDR2 from the germline V gene are DFQATT and SNEGSKA (reference sequence). J gave up 4 bases and V 4 bases, and 7 bases lay outside the gene matches. This CDR3 is built from 14 residues. DNA for the CDR3: TGCAGTGCTACCCCGGGACAGGGAGGCACTGAAGCTTTCTTT. Translating gives CSATPGQGGTEAFF.

This clonotype was counted between two and nine times. This chain links TRBV5-4 with TRBJ2-5; 8 bases line up with TRBD2. Germline V gene data show CDR1 as SGHNT and CDR2 as YYREEE (reference sequence). The ends lost 0 bases at V and 3 bases at J; junction bases unmatched: 4. The CDR3 consists of 15 residues. The CDR3 DNA reads TGTGCCAGCAGCTTGGCGCGGGGGGCCAAAGAGACCCAGTACTTC. Protein sequence: CASSLARGAKETQYF.

This clonotype was seen only a few times. This rearrangement joins TRBV20-1 to TRBJ2-3, with no clear D. The germline gives CDR1 DFQATT, CDR2 SNEGSKA (reference sequence). Trimming took 5 bases from V and 1 from J, leaving 13 bases between them. This CDR3 is 14 amino acids long. CDR3 sequence reads: CSAAGVSGTDTQYF. In DNA form, the CDR3 reads TGCAGTGCTGCAGGTGTAAGCGGCACAGATACGCAGTATTTT.

This clonotype turned up a few times. The rearrangement uses TRBV2 and TRBJ1-1, with D possibly being TRBD1 (5 bases). The CDR3 is made up of 12 amino acids. Germline CDR1 SNHLY, CDR2 FYNNEI. V lost 6 bases and J 6 bases, leaving 11 bases between the germline ends. The CDR3 bases are TGTGCCAGCAGGGGGGACGCCTCTGAAGCTTTCTTT. Translated: CASRGDASEAFF.

This clonotype was found a few times. CDR3: CASSPPGPVRPFF. CDR3 DNA sequence: TGTGCCAGCAGTCCTCCGGGTCCCGTTCGTCCTTTCTTT. The rearrangement uses TRBV6-2 or TRBV6-3 and TRBJ1-1, with no clear D. Trimming stripped 5 bases from V and 12 bases from J, with 19 bases between. Germline assignment: CDR1 MNHEY and CDR2 SVGEGT. The CDR3 runs to 13 residues.

This clonotype was counted a few times. J is TRBJ2-5 and V is TRBV15; D possibly uses TRBD1 or TRBD2 (5 bases each). The CDR3 runs to 13 residues. V shed 11 bases and J shed 3 bases, with 16 bases lying between them. Germline V gene sequence: CDR1 LNHNV, CDR2 YYDKDF (reference sequence). CDR3 sequence reads: CAVPGPGEETQYF. DNA of the CDR3: TGTGCCGTCCCGGGGCCGGGTGAAGAGACCCAGTACTTC.

This clonotype was observed a few times. J is TRBJ2-3 and V is TRBV18; D gene unclear. The germline V gene has CDR1 KGHSH and CDR2 LQKENI. Trimming took 7 bases from V and 6 from J, leaving 11 bases between them. The CDR3 is made up of 12 amino acids. The CDR3 coding sequence is TGTGCCAGCTTCCCGGGCGTGGATACGCAGTATTTT. Translation gives CASFPGVDTQYF. Looking up the rest from reference TRBV18 and TRBJ2-3 gives the full variable domain: NAGVMQNPRHLVRRRGQEARLRCSPMKGHSHVYWYRQLPEEGLKFMVYLQKENIIDESGMPKERFSAEFPKEGPSILRIQQVVRGDSAAYFCASFPGVDTQYFGPGTRLTVL.

The gene calls are TRBV20-1 and TRBJ2-3; a possible D gene is TRBD2 (6 bases). The germline CDR1 and CDR2 sequences are DFQATT and SNEGSKA (reference sequence). The CDR3 totals 18 residues. Trimming cost V 2 bases and J 2 bases, with 23 bases left between them. The CDR3 bases are TGCAGTGCTAGATCCTACGAGGGGCGGGGAACCTCCACAGATACGCAGTATTTT. Protein sequence: CSARSYEGRGTSTDTQYF.

This clonotype was counted only a few times. The J gene is TRBJ2-3, the V gene TRBV28; 8 positions match TRBD1. The CDR3 spans 14 residues. The germline gives CDR1 MDHEN, CDR2 SYDVKM. J lost 2 bases, V lost 7 bases, and 5 bases had no gene match. The CDR3 spells CASNHRGSTDTQYF. The DNA of the CDR3 is TGTGCCAGCAACCACAGGGGGTCCACAGATACGCAGTATTTT.

In this sample, this clonotype turned up many times. The CDR3 DNA reads TGTGCCAGCAGCGCCGCGGAGGATACGCAGTATTTT. This translates into CASSAAEDTQYF. V usage is TRBV12-3 or TRBV12-4 and J usage is TRBJ2-3; D uncertain. The ends were cut back, 6 bases at V and 6 bases at J, with 10 bases in the middle. The CDR3 spans 12 residues.

A few counts support this clonotype. V and J are TRBV18 and TRBJ2-2, with a tentative D call TRBD1 (6 bases). This CDR3 is 17 amino acids long. Germline loops: CDR1 KGHSH, CDR2 LQKENI. Trimming took off 2 bases at V and 4 bases at J, with 17 bases between the two ends. CDR3 coding DNA: TGTGCCAGCTCACCAGTCTTCCAGGGGTCGACCACCGGGGAGCTGTTTTTT. Residues: CASSPVFQGSTTGELFF.

This clonotype was seen more than once but under ten times. The chain links TRBV7-2 to TRBJ2-2; no reliable D call. The germline CDR1 and CDR2 sequences are SGHTA and FQGNSA. The CDR3 is 13 residues long. V lost 0 bases and J lost 7, with 6 bases in between. CDR3 sequence reads: CASSLAFGGELFF. The CDR3 DNA reads as TGTGCCAGCAGCTTAGCTTTTGGCGGGGAGCTGTTTTTT.

J is TRBJ2-5 and V is TRBV12-3 or TRBV12-4, with D maybe TRBD2 (5 bases). The CDR3 has 14 residues. The V end was cut by 7 bases, the J end by 1 base, with 13 bases between. The CDR3 loop reads CASTPSGFQETQYF. CDR3 coding DNA: TGTGCCAGCACCCCATCGGGATTCCAAGAGACCCAGTACTTC.

In its sample, this clonotype was seen a few times. The chain links TRBV29-1 to TRBJ1-2; 9 nucleotides match TRBD1. The germline CDR1 and CDR2 sequences are SQVTM and ANQGSEA. The CDR3 is 13 residues long. The V gene end was trimmed by 7 bases and the J gene end by 2 bases; junction bases not matched to a gene: 5. The CDR3, as DNA: TGCAGCGCCGGGACAGGGTTAAACTATGGCTACACCTTC. Translated, it gives CSAGTGLNYGYTF.

This clonotype was picked up a small number of times. The V and J genes are TRBV7-3 and TRBJ2-1; D remains unclear. Per germline, CDR1 SGHTA and CDR2 FQGTGA. This CDR3 has 12 residues. The V end lost 1 base, the J end lost 6 bases, and 4 bases lay between the germline ends. CDR3 sequence (DNA): TGTGCCAGCAGCTTAAACCTCAATGAGCAGTTCTTC. Translation gives CASSLNLNEQFF. Full variable domain (outside the CDR3, taken from reference TRBV7-3 and TRBJ2-1): GAGVSQTPSNKVTEKGKYVELRCDPISGHTALYWYRQSLGQGPEFLIYFQGTGAADDSGLPNDRFFAVRPEGSVSTLKIQRTERGDSAVYLCASSLNLNEQFFGPGTRLTVL.

This clonotype was detected a few times. V usage is TRBV2 and J usage is TRBJ1-2; D remains unclear. The CDR3 runs to 15 residues. V was cut by 4 bases and J by 4 bases, with 16 bases left in between. Germline V lookup: CDR1 SNHLY, CDR2 FYNNEI. The CDR3 coding sequence is TGTGCCAGCAGTGTCACGTGGGCGGAAGGCTATGGCTACACCTTC. Protein sequence: CASSVTWAEGYGYTF.